This passage covers 24 T cell receptor beta chains from one sample sequenced in a study of a mutant IDH1 vaccine in newly diagnosed glioma. Antigen specificity for these receptors is unknown. Generated by immunoSEQ multiplex PCR, the TCRdb table keeps only in-frame clones and is missing some. The sample records fewer than 100,000 clones, roughly nine tenths being singletons. Specified time point: week 5, during vaccination. Doses of 300 ug of mutant IDH1 20-mer peptide were given with topical imiquimod. The material sequenced was PBMCs, taken from a glioma patient whose treatment included an IDH1 peptide vaccine. These receptors originate from a woman between 50 and 59 years old with glioma.

The chain couples TRBV6-4 to TRBJ2-2, with D possibly being TRBD1 (5 bases). This CDR3 contains 14 residues. Trimming removed 5 bases from V and 2 bases from J, with 9 bases in between. Looked up from germline, CDR1 is MRHNA and CDR2 is SNTAGT. The DNA for the CDR3 is TGTGCCAGCAGTCCTGACAGAAACACCGGGGAGCTGTTTTTT. It specifies CASSPDRNTGELFF.

The genes are TRBV27 and TRBJ2-2; the match to TRBD1 covers 9 bases. V was pared by 5 bases and J by 1 base, with 11 bases of the junction left unmatched. The germline V gene encodes CDR1 MNHEY and CDR2 SMNVEV (reference sequence). The length of the CDR3 is 18 residues. CDR3 in amino acids: CASSPRVRQGVNTGELFF. CDR3 bases: TGTGCCAGCAGTCCCAGAGTTAGACAGGGGGTGAACACCGGGGAGCTGTTTTTT.

Only one count was recorded for this clone. J is TRBJ2-7 and V is TRBV6-5; D unresolved. The CDR3 totals 14 residues. Germline V gene sequence: CDR1 MNHEY, CDR2 SVGAGI. V was trimmed by 2 bases and J by 2 bases, leaving 10 bases between them. Written as DNA, the CDR3 is TGTGCCAGCAGTTACCCACCCCCACCCTACGAGCAGTACTTC. Amino acids: CASSYPPPPYEQYF.

The CDR3 reads CASSFIQGANYEQYF. The CDR3 nucleotides are TGTGCCAGCAGCTTCATACAGGGGGCTAACTACGAGCAGTACTTC. This rearrangement joins TRBV5-8 to TRBJ2-7, with 9 bases lining up with TRBD1. CDR1 and CDR2 from the germline V gene are SGHTS and YDEGEE. V dropped 2 bases and J dropped 3; count of bases not matched to a gene: 6. CDR3 length equals 15 residues.

This clone was seen once. The chain uses TRBV6-1 and TRBJ2-3; 8 bases are a match to TRBD2. The CDR3 contains 14 residues. With 9 bases clipped from V and 1 base from J, the junction kept 6 bases outside the gene matches. Germline V CDR1 and CDR2: MNHNS, SASEGT. In DNA, the CDR3 is TGTGCCAGAACCACGGGGGGGGGCACAGATACGCAGTATTTT. It yields the protein CARTTGGGTDTQYF.

V usage is TRBV7-9 and J usage is TRBJ2-5; TRBD2 matches 14 bases. CDR1 SEHNR and CDR2 FQNEAQ come from the germline V gene (reference sequence). V was clipped by 5 bases and J by 3 bases; unmatched bases: 8. This CDR3 is 17 amino acids long. CDR3 nucleotides: TGTGCCAGCAGCCCCGGGACTAGCGGGAGCCGCGAAGAGACCCAGTACTTC. Amino acid sequence: CASSPGTSGSREETQYF.

The chain has TRBV4-1 and TRBJ2-7, with 10 bases identical to TRBD1. This CDR3 has 14 residues. Germline trimming cut 5 bases from V and 3 bases from J; bases unmatched to any gene: 4. CDR1 is MGHRA, CDR2 YSYEKL, per germline. The CDR3 bases are TGCGCCAGCAGCGCCGGGACAGGGGACTACGAGCAGTACTTC. Residues: CASSAGTGDYEQYF.

This chain joins TRBV28 and TRBJ1-4; unclear D gene. V lost 2 bases and J 5 bases, leaving 24 bases between the germline ends. Germline loops: CDR1 MDHEN, CDR2 SYDVKM. The CDR3 has 19 residues. The CDR3 loop is CASSLELAAPIVQNEKLFF. For the CDR3, the DNA is TGTGCCAGCAGTTTAGAGTTGGCAGCCCCCATTGTCCAGAATGAAAAACTGTTTTTT. Filled out from reference TRBV28 and TRBJ1-4, the complete variable domain reads DVKVTQSSRYLVKRTGEKVFLECVQDMDHENMFWYRQDPGLGLRLIYFSYDVKMKEKGDIPEGYSVSREKKERFSLILESASTNQTSMYLCASSLELAAPIVQNEKLFFGSGTQLSVL.

This clone has a single count. The V gene is TRBV4-1, the J gene TRBJ1-1; TRBD1 aligns across 9 bases. From germline, CDR1 is MGHRA and CDR2 YSYEKL. The J segment lost 2 bases and the V segment lost 3 bases, leaving 7 bases of the junction unmatched. CDR3 length equals 16 residues. The CDR3 DNA reads as TGCGCCAGCAGCCAGGGACAGGGAGAACGAAACACTGAAGCTTTCTTT. As protein: CASSQGQGERNTEAFF.

This chain uses TRBV5-1 with TRBJ2-7, with no clear D. Trimming cost V 0 bases and J 2 bases, with 9 bases left between them. The germline V gene encodes CDR1 SGHRS and CDR2 YFSETQ. This CDR3 region has 14 residues. The CDR3 reads CASSLGARAYEQYF. CDR3 nucleotide sequence: TGCGCCAGCAGCTTGGGGGCCCGAGCCTACGAGCAGTACTTC.

The CDR3 loop reads CAISEGPVYEQYF. The CDR3 DNA reads TGTGCCATCAGTGAGGGACCGGTCTACGAGCAGTACTTC. The V gene is TRBV10-3, the J gene TRBJ2-7, with D hard to call. Between the trimmed V and J ends, which lost 2 bases and 3 bases, there was a span of 8 bases. CDR1 is ENHRY and CDR2 is SYGVKD in the germline V gene. CDR3 length: 13 residues.

The rearrangement links TRBV6-5 to TRBJ1-1; TRBD1 aligns across 8 bases. The V gene's germline CDR1 is MNHEY and CDR2 SVGAGI. The CDR3 loop spans 13 amino acids. V shed 6 bases, J shed 4 bases, and the junction held 4 bases outside the gene matches. CDR3 sequence: CASRGQGATEAFF. CDR3 in DNA: TGTGCCAGCAGAGGACAGGGCGCCACTGAAGCTTTCTTT.

As for this clone: At one end, the junction sequence differs from germline, possibly due to a read error. The rearrangement uses TRBV7-7 and TRBJ1-4; tentatively, D is TRBD1 (5 bases). Germline-derived CDR1 and CDR2 are SSHAT and FNYEAQ (reference sequence). This CDR3 has 15 amino acids. CDR3 protein: CASSLTSGVNEKLFF. The CDR3 DNA follows: TGTGCTAGCAGCCTCACATCGGGGGTCAATGAAAAACTGTTTTTT.

The J gene is TRBJ1-1, the V gene TRBV11-2; no clear D gene. V lost 2 bases and J lost 7, with 8 bases in between. Germline V gives CDR1 SGHAT, CDR2 FQNNGV. The CDR3 has 12 amino acids. The CDR3 is CASSLSDLEAFF. The CDR3 DNA is TGTGCCAGCAGCTTAAGCGACCTTGAAGCTTTCTTT.

Notes on this clone: The junction shows a germline mismatch at one end, possibly a read error. The chain employs TRBV7-7 and TRBJ2-2; D is uncertain. Germline CDR1 is SSHAT and CDR2 is FNYEAQ (reference sequence). This CDR3 comprises 12 residues. The CDR3 DNA reads TGTGCTAGCAGTGCAGACGTCGGGGAGCTGTTTTTT. Its protein is CASSADVGELFF.

CDR3: CAISSGAGGSSYEQYF. The CDR3 DNA follows: TGTGCCATCAGTTCGGGAGCGGGAGGGAGCTCCTACGAGCAGTACTTC. V is TRBV10-3 and J is TRBJ2-7; 10 bases are a match to TRBD2. The V gene end was trimmed by 5 bases and the J gene end by 0 bases; junction bases not matched to a gene: 7. CDR3 length equals 16 residues. Germline CDR1 reads ENHRY; CDR2 reads SYGVKD.

This clone occurred a few times. V usage is TRBV30 and J usage is TRBJ1-1, with D possibly being TRBD1 (5 bases). The CDR3 has 14 residues. Trimming took 3 bases from V and 0 from J, leaving 11 bases between them. Germline CDR1 GTSNPN, CDR2 SVGIG (reference sequence). The CDR3 region has the DNA TGTGCCTGGAGGAGAAGGACAATGAACACTGAAGCTTTCTTT. Translated, it gives CAWRRRTMNTEAFF.

This chain joins TRBV6-5 and TRBJ2-7; TRBD2 aligns across 8 bases. V lost 7 bases, J lost 5 bases, and 13 bases stayed unmatched. This CDR3 is 15 amino acids long. Germline values: CDR1 MNHEY, CDR2 SVGAGI. The CDR3 protein is CASTEGVAGNDEQYF. Here the CDR3 DNA reads TGTGCCAGCACCGAAGGGGTAGCGGGAAATGACGAGCAGTACTTC.

The chain is built from TRBV5-5 and TRBJ2-5, with 7 bases lining up with TRBD2. Germline-derived CDR1 and CDR2 are SGHKS and YYEKEE (reference sequence). The CDR3 contains 15 residues. The J segment lost 3 bases and the V segment lost 4 bases, leaving 9 bases of the junction unmatched. CDR3 loop: CASSQERGREETQYF. The CDR3 DNA reads as TGTGCCAGCAGCCAAGAGCGGGGTAGAGAAGAGACCCAGTACTTC.

This sequence joins TRBV28 and TRBJ2-1, with 15 bases fitting TRBD2. The CDR3 is 17 residues long. J lost 3 bases, V lost 5 bases, and 5 bases had no gene match. Germline assignment: CDR1 MDHEN and CDR2 SYDVKM. The CDR3 DNA is TGTGCCAGCAGTCGGACTAGCGGGAGGGCCTTCTACAATGAGCAGTTCTTC. Translating gives CASSRTSGRAFYNEQFF.

This clone was observed once. The rearrangement joins TRBV2 to TRBJ1-2, with D possibly matching TRBD1 (5 bases). V lost 7 bases and J 7 bases, leaving 16 bases between the germline ends. This CDR3 is 13 amino acids long. CDR1 and CDR2 (germline): SNHLY, FYNNEI. The CDR3 protein is CASNGEGHLGYTF. The DNA of the CDR3 is TGTGCCAGCAACGGAGAGGGGCATCTTGGCTACACCTTC.

CDR3 in DNA: TGCGCCAGCAGCTCACTAGACGGGGCGGAGACCCAGTACTTC. Its protein is CASSSLDGAETQYF. V gene TRBV4-1 combines with J gene TRBJ2-5, with D perhaps matching TRBD1 or TRBD2 (5 bases each). The V gene's germline CDR1 is MGHRA and CDR2 YSYEKL. This CDR3 is 14 amino acids long. The ends were cut back, 5 bases at V and 5 bases at J, with 15 bases in the middle.

The chain is built from TRBV27 and TRBJ1-1; no clear D gene. V was clipped by 3 bases and J by 10 bases, with 21 bases between them. The CDR3 is made up of 15 amino acids. CDR1 is MNHEY, CDR2 SMNVEV, per germline (reference sequence). The CDR3 is CASSLIPTRRRGAFF. CDR3 nucleotide sequence: TGTGCCAGCAGTTTGATACCCACAAGGCGTCGGGGAGCTTTCTTT.

This rearrangement joins TRBV6-1 to TRBJ2-1, with a possible D match to TRBD2 (6 bases). This CDR3 is 15 amino acids long. The germline V and J ends were trimmed by 8 bases and 7 bases, with 21 bases remaining between them. From germline, CDR1 is MNHNS and CDR2 SASEGT. In DNA form, the CDR3 reads TGTGCCAGCTTGGGGCGGGGTGGAATCCTAAATGAGCAGTTCTTC. As protein: CASLGRGGILNEQFF.